The 22 T cell receptor beta chains given below trace back to one sample, sequenced in a study of control samples from healthy donors and cancer patients. Assay used: immunoSEQ multiplex PCR; TCRdb lists only in-frame clones, some missing. The sample includes about 97,000 clones, around 89% of them seen just once. The material sequenced was blood. The receptors were gathered from a man in his thirties or forties in good health.

The rearrangement links TRBV19 to TRBJ2-7; 8 bases are a match to TRBD1. Germline V gene sequence: CDR1 LNHDA, CDR2 SQIVND (reference sequence). This CDR3 is 14 amino acids long. V dropped 10 bases and J dropped 2; count of bases not matched to a gene: 10. This CDR3 reads CAIITGGRTYEQYV. In DNA form, the CDR3 reads TGTGCCATTATAACAGGGGGGCGAACCTACGAGCAGTACGTC.

CDR3 sequence: CASSLGGWGYTF. The CDR3, as DNA: TGTGCCAGCAGTTTAGGAGGCTGGGGCTACACCTTC. V is TRBV12-3 or TRBV12-4 and J is TRBJ1-2, with D unclear. V dropped 1 base and J dropped 8 bases, with 8 bases sitting between them. The CDR3 sequence is 12 residues long.

This clone was found once. V usage is TRBV2 and J usage is TRBJ1-6, with D possibly TRBD1 on 5 matching bases. The V end lost 5 bases, the J end lost 1 base, and 18 bases lay between the germline ends. This CDR3 contains 18 residues. Per germline, CDR1 SNHLY and CDR2 FYNNEI. This CDR3 reads CASSLRDFRGSYNSPLHF. DNA for the CDR3: TGTGCCAGCAGTCTTCGGGACTTTAGAGGGTCCTATAATTCACCCCTCCACTTT.

V gene TRBV5-6 combines with J gene TRBJ2-5, with TRBD1 as a possible D gene (6 bases). CDR1 and CDR2 from the germline V gene are SGHDT and YYEEEE. V was clipped by 0 bases and J by 0 bases, with 18 bases between them. CDR3 length: 18 amino acids. The CDR3 DNA is TGTGCCAGCAGCTTGGCCTTTTCCGGGACACCGTACCAAGAGACCCAGTACTTC. This gives the protein CASSLAFSGTPYQETQYF.

This chain links TRBV29-1 with TRBJ2-3; D may be TRBD2 (7 bases). The germline V and J ends were trimmed by 3 bases and 3 bases, with 13 bases remaining between them. Germline CDR1 SQVTM, CDR2 ANQGSEA. The CDR3 length is 14 residues. The CDR3: CSVERGRGTDTQYF. CDR3 in DNA: TGCAGCGTTGAGCGGGGGCGAGGGACAGATACGCAGTATTTT.

V is TRBV5-1 and J is TRBJ2-1; maybe TRBD2 (7 bases). CDR1 is SGHRS and CDR2 is YFSETQ in the germline V gene. CDR3 length: 17 residues. V was shortened by 3 bases and J by 8 bases, with 24 bases between the two germline ends. In nucleotides, the CDR3 is TGCGCCAGCAGCTCCGAGGGGGGGTCCTCGGCTTTCGATGAGCAGTTCTTC. Residues: CASSSEGGSSAFDEQFF.

The J gene is TRBJ1-2, the V gene TRBV3-1 (or the pseudogene TRBV3-2); no reliable D call. The CDR3 loop spans 15 amino acids. With 4 bases removed from V and 5 bases from J, the gap between germline ends came to 17 bases. CDR1 is LGHDT, CDR2 YNNKEL, per germline (reference sequence). The CDR3 protein is CASSPGWQSLYGYTF. As DNA, the CDR3 is TGTGCCAGCAGCCCGGGTTGGCAGAGCCTATATGGCTACACCTTC.

This clone was picked up many times. This chain links TRBV27 with TRBJ2-6; D unclear. CDR1 MNHEY and CDR2 SMNVEV come from the germline V gene (reference sequence). V lost 5 bases, J lost 1 base, and 18 bases lay in between. This CDR3 contains 18 residues. The CDR3 spells CASSLLGGRTSGANVLTF. The CDR3 nucleotides are TGTGCCAGCAGTCTCCTCGGTGGACGGACGTCTGGGGCCAACGTCCTGACTTTC.

The V gene is TRBV7-9, the J gene TRBJ1-2; perhaps TRBD1 as D (5 bases). The CDR3 covers 14 residues. CDR1 and CDR2 (germline): SEHNR, FQNEAQ (reference sequence). V lost 5 bases, J lost 8 bases, and 18 bases lay in between. CDR3 nucleotide sequence: TGTGCCAGCAGCCCTATAGGGGCTAGGGGAGGCTACACCTTC. It yields the protein CASSPIGARGGYTF.

The rearrangement links TRBV30 to TRBJ1-6, with a tentative D call TRBD1 (5 bases). Trimming removed 1 base from V and 5 bases from J, with 18 bases in between. Germline V gene data show CDR1 as GTSNPN and CDR2 as SVGIG (reference sequence). The CDR3 runs to 17 residues. The CDR3 DNA sequence: TGTGCCTGGAGTGGTACCCTTGGGGGGAAACATAATTCACCCCTCCACTTT. As protein: CAWSGTLGGKHNSPLHF.

The rearrangement joins TRBV12-3 or TRBV12-4 to TRBJ1-2; D not certain. Deletions cut 7 bases from V and 4 bases from J, with 10 bases between. The CDR3 runs to 12 residues. Written as DNA, the CDR3 is TGTGCCAGCACCCGGGAGGCCTATGGCTACACCTTC. Translating gives CASTREAYGYTF.

The gene calls are TRBV29-1 and TRBJ2-1; 14 bases map to TRBD2. Germline assignment: CDR1 SQVTM and CDR2 ANQGSEA. The CDR3 is made up of 13 amino acids. J lost 9 bases, V lost 4 bases, and 2 bases had no gene match. CDR3 sequence: CSVAGLAGGEQFF. CDR3 in DNA: TGCAGCGTTGCAGGACTAGCGGGAGGTGAGCAGTTCTTC.

The J gene is TRBJ2-1, the V gene TRBV19; 12 bases match TRBD2. This CDR3 is 15 amino acids long. After removal of 7 bases from V and 13 bases from J, the junction contained 14 bases not matched to a gene. CDR1 is LNHDA and CDR2 is SQIVND in the germline V gene (reference sequence). DNA for the CDR3: TGTGCCAGTATCAAGACTAGCGGGGGAGTGGGTGGCCAGTTCTTC. Translated, it gives CASIKTSGGVGGQFF.

This clone was detected only once. The genes are TRBV5-1 and TRBJ1-2; D uncertain. Germline CDR1 SGHRS, CDR2 YFSETQ. The V end lost 0 bases, the J end lost 8 bases, and 8 bases lay between the germline ends. The CDR3 contains 12 residues. CDR3 sequence reads: CASSLDAMGYTF. CDR3 sequence (DNA): TGCGCCAGCAGCTTGGACGCCATGGGCTACACCTTC.

The rearrangement links TRBV29-1 to TRBJ1-1; D is ambiguous. Germline CDR1 and CDR2: SQVTM and ANQGSEA. The CDR3 is 9 amino acids. With 5 bases removed from V and 6 bases from J, the gap between germline ends came to 4 bases. For the CDR3, the DNA is TGCAGCGTTATTTCTGAAGCTTTCTTT. Translation gives CSVISEAFF.

The chain uses TRBV18 and TRBJ1-2; no reliable D call. This CDR3 contains 15 residues. Germline values: CDR1 KGHSH, CDR2 LQKENI. The V end lost 0 bases, the J end lost 4 bases, and 12 bases lay between the germline ends. The CDR3 DNA reads as TGTGCCAGCTCACCACCGGAGAGGGATCTCTATGGCTACACCTTC. This encodes CASSPPERDLYGYTF.

This sequence joins TRBV27 and TRBJ2-1; 7 bases agree with TRBD2. The germline V gene encodes CDR1 MNHEY and CDR2 SMNVEV (reference sequence). J lost 0 bases, V lost 6 bases, and 5 bases had no gene match. The CDR3 runs to 15 residues. This chain's CDR3 is CASRLGGSSYNEQFF. The CDR3 nucleotides are TGTGCCAGCAGGCTTGGCGGGAGCTCCTACAATGAGCAGTTCTTC.

The chain recombines TRBV4-3 with TRBJ1-5; D gene uncertain. The V end lost 4 bases, the J end lost 6 bases, and 13 bases lay between the germline ends. CDR1 and CDR2 (germline): LGHNA, YSLEER. The CDR3 covers 14 residues. Here the CDR3 DNA reads TGCGCCAGCAGCCCATTTTGGGTTACTCAGCCCCAGCATTTT. Translated: CASSPFWVTQPQHF.

V gene TRBV7-9 combines with J gene TRBJ1-3, with a possible D match to TRBD1 (5 bases). This CDR3 is built from 17 residues. V shed 2 bases and J shed 3 bases, with 17 bases lying between them. Germline loops: CDR1 SEHNR, CDR2 FQNEAQ (reference sequence). The CDR3 DNA is TGTGCCAGCAGCTTAAGTCGGGCAGGGATACATGGAAACACCATATATTTT. Amino acid sequence: CASSLSRAGIHGNTIYF.

The chain couples TRBV5-5 to TRBJ1-4; D is undetermined. Germline CDR1 reads SGHKS; CDR2 reads YYEKEE (reference sequence). This CDR3 has 13 residues. Trimming took 4 bases from V and 8 from J, leaving 12 bases between them. DNA for the CDR3: TGTGCCAGCAGCACCGGGCCGACGGAAAAACTGTTTTTT. Protein sequence: CASSTGPTEKLFF.

This sequence joins TRBV10-1 and TRBJ2-5, with D hard to call. Germline CDR1 and CDR2: WNHNN and SYGVQD (reference sequence). This CDR3 comprises 14 residues. V lost 0 bases to trimming and J lost 4 bases, with 9 bases between them. CDR3 residues: CASSESRPRETQYF. The CDR3 region has the DNA TGCGCCAGCAGTGAGTCTCGACCCCGAGAGACCCAGTACTTC.

The genes are TRBV24-1 and TRBJ2-7; TRBD1 matches at 7 bases. Germline assignment: CDR1 KGHDR and CDR2 SFDVKD. Trimming took 6 bases from V and 4 from J; bases not matched to a gene: 8. The CDR3 loop spans 14 amino acids. The CDR3 coding sequence is TGTGCCACCAGTACCCGACAGGGACCTTACGAGCAGTACTTC. This gives the protein CATSTRQGPYEQYF.